This T cell receptor beta chain was sequenced in a study of blood T cell repertoires in COVID-19. At the level of the study: The United States, Italy and Spain provided the acute and convalescent COVID-19 samples.

Per germline, CDR1 MDHEN and CDR2 SYDVKM. There are 16 residues in the CDR3. Trimming pared 5 bases from V and 7 bases from J, leaving 21 bases between. Individuals aged about 18 to 89 years were recruited from fewer than 30 US areas. Original analysis: It was from reference gene primer amplification that nucleated cell counts were estimated. The assay was immunoSEQ multiplex PCR, and TCRdb's table has in-frame clones only and misses some. D and trimming come from the DNA, and the V and J calls and clone size come from that table. The sample holds around 200,000 clones, roughly 89% seen once. The clonotype originates from a man in his late teens or twenties with acute COVID-19. Material: PBMCs or T cells enriched from blood (not recorded which). The chain links TRBV28 to TRBJ2-1, with a weak D call TRBD2 (6 bases). CDR3 in amino acids: CASSRLGVRDGNEQFF. CDR3 nucleotide sequence: TGTGCCAGCAGTCGACTAGGGGTTCGGGATGGGAATGAGCAGTTCTTC.